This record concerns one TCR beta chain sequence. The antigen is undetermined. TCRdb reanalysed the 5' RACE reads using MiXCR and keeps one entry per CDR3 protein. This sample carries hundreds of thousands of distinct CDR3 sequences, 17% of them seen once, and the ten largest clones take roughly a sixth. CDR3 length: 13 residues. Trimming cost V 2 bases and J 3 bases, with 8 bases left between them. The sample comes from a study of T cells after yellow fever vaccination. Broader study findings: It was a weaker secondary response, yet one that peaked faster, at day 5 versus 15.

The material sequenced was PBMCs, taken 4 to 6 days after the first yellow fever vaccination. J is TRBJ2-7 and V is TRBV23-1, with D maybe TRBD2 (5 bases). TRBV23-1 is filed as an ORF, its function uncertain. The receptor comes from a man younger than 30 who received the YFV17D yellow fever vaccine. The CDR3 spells CASSQARGYEQYF. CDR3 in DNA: TGCGCCAGCAGTCAAGCTCGGGGCTACGAGCAGTACTTC.